Below are 21 T cell receptor beta chains sequenced from a single sample in a study of CD4 T cells in relation to SARS-CoV-2 and coronaviruses. The unexposed donors gave CD4+ T cells in about 2010-2019, prior to COVID-19. Isolation of CD4+ T cells took place after about 9 days in culture. Repertoires were generated with immunoSEQ multiplex PCR, while TCRdb's copy carries only in-frame clones and drops some. The table has about 19,000 clones, 60% to 85% seen once. These receptors are not linked to any known antigen. Sequenced material: CD4+ T cells from PBMCs, cultured in vitro. All receptors derive from a human donor in good health.

This rearrangement joins TRBV7-2 to TRBJ2-1, with D possibly TRBD2 on 6 matching bases. The V gene lost 3 bases and the J gene lost 6 bases, with 9 bases spanning the gap. Germline V gene lookup returns CDR1 SGHTA and CDR2 FQGNSA. This CDR3 contains 13 residues. CDR3 protein: CASSFVAVNEQFF. The CDR3, as DNA: TGTGCCAGCAGCTTTGTAGCGGTCAATGAGCAGTTCTTC.

The gene calls are TRBV4-1 and TRBJ2-5; D unclear. Trimming removed 4 bases from V and 2 bases from J, with 14 bases in between. Germline CDR1 MGHRA, CDR2 YSYEKL. The CDR3 has 15 residues. This chain's CDR3 is CASSPSRMVQETQYF. The CDR3 DNA reads TGCGCCAGCAGCCCCTCTAGGATGGTTCAAGAGACCCAGTACTTC.

The rearrangement links TRBV28 to TRBJ1-1, with a weak D call TRBD1 (6 bases). The V gene lost 7 bases and the J gene lost 4 bases, with 16 bases spanning the gap. CDR3 length: 14 amino acids. Germline assignment: CDR1 MDHEN and CDR2 SYDVKM. CDR3 bases: TGTGCCAGCACTCTTGGGGGGCAGGGCACTGAAGCTTTCTTT. This translates into CASTLGGQGTEAFF.

This clone is large within its sample. The chain carries TRBV7-9 and TRBJ2-1; 14 bases are a match to TRBD2. J lost 0 bases, V lost 5 bases, and 6 bases had no gene match. In germline, CDR1 is SEHNR, CDR2 FQNEAQ (reference sequence). The CDR3 extends over 18 amino acids. The CDR3 reads CASSAGTSGGSSYNEQFF. For the CDR3, the DNA is TGTGCCAGCAGCGCCGGGACTAGCGGGGGAAGCTCCTACAATGAGCAGTTCTTC.

V usage is TRBV11-2 and J usage is TRBJ2-2; no reliable D call. This CDR3 is built from 14 residues. Germline loops: CDR1 SGHAT, CDR2 FQNNGV. The ends were cut back, 1 base at V and 1 base at J, with 4 bases in the middle. CDR3 residues: CASSLAQNTGELFF. CDR3 bases: TGTGCCAGCAGCTTAGCACAGAACACCGGGGAGCTGTTTTTT.

The V and J genes are TRBV20-1 and TRBJ2-5; TRBD1 or TRBD2 may be the D gene (5 bases each). V dropped 5 bases and J dropped 5 bases, with 9 bases sitting between them. Germline CDR1 reads DFQATT; CDR2 reads SNEGSKA (reference sequence). CDR3 length: 11 residues. CDR3 nucleotides: TGCAGTGCTGGGGACGGTGAGACCCAGTACTTC. This codes for CSAGDGETQYF.

The V call is TRBV7-9, the J call TRBJ2-3, with 9 bases aligning to TRBD1. The CDR3 length is 14 residues. Germline V gene sequence: CDR1 SEHNR, CDR2 FQNEAQ (reference sequence). V trimming: 6 bases; J trimming: 3 bases; junction bases outside the gene matches: 4. CDR3: CASSPGTGTDTQYF. DNA for the CDR3: TGTGCCAGCAGTCCCGGGACAGGGACAGATACGCAGTATTTT.

This rearrangement joins TRBV7-3 to TRBJ2-2, with 8 bases aligning to TRBD1. The CDR3 covers 14 residues. V lost 5 bases to trimming and J lost 7 bases; unmatched junction nucleotides: 6. Germline CDR1 SGHTA, CDR2 FQGTGA. This chain's CDR3 is CASSEQGAVGELFF. Here the CDR3 DNA reads TGTGCCAGCAGCGAGCAGGGGGCGGTCGGGGAGCTGTTTTTT.

This chain uses TRBV5-8 with TRBJ2-3; TRBD2 might be the D (5 bases). Per the germline V gene, CDR1 is SGHTS and CDR2 is YDEGEE. Trimming stripped 0 bases from V and 4 bases from J, with 6 bases between. The CDR3 runs 13 residues. CDR3 DNA sequence: TGTGCCAGCAGCTTGGCGGGGTCAGATACGCAGTATTTT. It yields the protein CASSLAGSDTQYF.

This chain joins TRBV28 and TRBJ1-4, with D possibly being TRBD1 (5 bases). This CDR3 contains 15 residues. Germline V gene data show CDR1 as MDHEN and CDR2 as SYDVKM. Trimming cost V 2 bases and J 5 bases, with 12 bases left between them. CDR3 DNA: TGTGCCAGCAGTTTAACAGGAGCCTCCAATGAAAAACTGTTTTTT. The encoded protein is CASSLTGASNEKLFF.

This clone occurred a few times. This chain links TRBV3-1 (or the pseudogene TRBV3-2) with TRBJ2-1, with 8 bases aligning to TRBD2. Trimming at V came to 3 bases and at J to 5 bases, leaving 6 bases not matched to a gene. CDR3 length equals 15 residues. The germline gives CDR1 LGHDT, CDR2 YNNKEL (reference sequence). CDR3 DNA sequence: TGTGCCAGCAGCCATTGGGCGGGAGGCCACAATGAGCAGTTCTTC. Protein sequence: CASSHWAGGHNEQFF.

The J gene is TRBJ2-2, the V gene TRBV6-5, with a possible D match to TRBD2 (5 bases). The CDR3 is 15 amino acids. Germline V gene sequence: CDR1 MNHEY, CDR2 SVGAGI. V lost 10 bases and J 4 bases, leaving 19 bases between the germline ends. The DNA of the CDR3 is TGTGCCACCGGACTCTTTAGTAGTGGCACCGGGGAGCTGTTTTTT. It translates to CATGLFSSGTGELFF.

V and J are TRBV5-1 and TRBJ2-7; D unclear. The length of the CDR3 is 13 residues. V dropped 0 bases and J dropped 5 bases, with 9 bases sitting between them. Per germline, CDR1 SGHRS and CDR2 YFSETQ. The CDR3 DNA reads as TGCGCCAGCAGCTTGGGGATAGTGAACGAGCAGTACTTC. This codes for CASSLGIVNEQYF.

The V call is TRBV11-2, the J call TRBJ1-4; D is uncertain. The V and J ends lost 1 base and 10 bases respectively, with 16 bases between them. Germline CDR1 SGHAT, CDR2 FQNNGV. This CDR3 is built from 15 residues. The CDR3 region has the DNA TGTGCCAGCAGCTTAGGGGCGGGGTTCGAGAGAAAACTGTTTTTT. It encodes CASSLGAGFERKLFF.

The rearrangement links TRBV24-1 to TRBJ2-5; tentatively, D is TRBD2 (6 bases). Germline V gives CDR1 KGHDR, CDR2 SFDVKD. V gave up 5 bases and J gave up 2 bases, with 11 bases separating them. CDR3 length: 14 amino acids. CDR3 sequence: CATSAGVAQETQYF. The DNA for the CDR3 is TGTGCCACCAGTGCGGGAGTAGCGCAAGAGACCCAGTACTTC.

The gene calls are TRBV9 and TRBJ2-3; no clear D gene. Germline V lookup: CDR1 SGDLS, CDR2 YYNGEE. The V end lost 2 bases, the J end lost 0 bases, and 10 bases lay between the germline ends. The CDR3 has 15 amino acids. CDR3 protein: CASSVSAESTDTQYF. The CDR3 coding sequence is TGTGCCAGCAGCGTCTCTGCGGAGAGCACAGATACGCAGTATTTT.

This sequence joins TRBV3-1 (or the pseudogene TRBV3-2) and TRBJ2-1; TRBD2 is a possible D gene (5 bases). With 3 bases removed from V and 6 bases from J, the gap between germline ends came to 15 bases. The CDR3 is 15 residues long. CDR1 is LGHDT, CDR2 YNNKEL, per germline (reference sequence). CDR3 sequence (DNA): TGTGCCAGCAGCCATTCCCATATTGCGGGCAATGAGCAGTTCTTC. It is translated as CASSHSHIAGNEQFF.

V gene TRBV14 combines with J gene TRBJ1-2; D is possibly TRBD1 (6 bases). Looked up from germline, CDR1 is SGHDN and CDR2 is FVKESK. The CDR3 totals 15 residues. V gave up 4 bases and J gave up 3 bases, with 15 bases separating them. The CDR3 protein is CASSPGQPSYYGYTF. The CDR3 DNA reads as TGTGCCAGCAGCCCAGGACAGCCCAGTTACTATGGCTACACCTTC.

The rearrangement uses TRBV24-1 and TRBJ1-2, with D maybe TRBD1 (6 bases). In germline, CDR1 is KGHDR, CDR2 SFDVKD. The CDR3 length is 14 residues. V lost 4 bases to trimming and J lost 8 bases, with 16 bases between them. In DNA, the CDR3 is TGTGCCACCAGTGACGCTGGGACATTGGGAGGCTACACCTTC. Translation: CATSDAGTLGGYTF.

In this sample, this clone turned up once. The chain combines TRBV18 with TRBJ1-2; D unresolved. The CDR3 has 14 amino acids. Germline V gives CDR1 KGHSH, CDR2 LQKENI. The germline V and J ends were trimmed by 1 base and 6 bases, with 12 bases remaining between them. CDR3 coding DNA: TGTGCCAGCTCACCACAGGCCTCCCCCGATGGCTACACCTTC. Encoded protein: CASSPQASPDGYTF.

This chain links TRBV27 with TRBJ1-1; the match to TRBD1 covers 8 bases. V was clipped by 6 bases and J by 3 bases; unmatched bases: 3. The CDR3 length is 13 residues. CDR1 and CDR2 from the germline V gene are MNHEY and SMNVEV (reference sequence). This CDR3 reads CASSWTGYTEAFF. CDR3 coding DNA: TGTGCCAGCAGCTGGACAGGGTACACTGAAGCTTTCTTT.